These 32 T cell receptor beta chains share one sample of origin, sequenced in a study of cytomegalovirus exposure and HLA in healthy donors. It was with 60 Vbeta and 13 Jbeta primers that the PCR ran. Clones were sequenced by immunoSEQ multiplex PCR, and TCRdb holds only the in-frame ones, with some missing. Seen here are some 60,000 clones, about 89% observed once, and the top ten hold about 1.5%. Sequences were obtained from PBMCs. These receptors were taken from a man younger than 35 in good health and CMV-seronegative.

The genes are TRBV6-5 and TRBJ1-5; 9 nucleotides match TRBD1. The trim removed 0 bases at V and 5 bases at J, leaving 2 bases unmatched. CDR3 length equals 15 residues. CDR1 and CDR2 from the germline V gene are MNHEY and SVGAGI. For the CDR3, the DNA is TGTGCCAGCAGTTACTCGGGGACAGGGTATCAGCCCCAGCATTTT. As protein: CASSYSGTGYQPQHF.

This chain links TRBV19 with TRBJ2-2, with D hard to call. Trimming cost V 5 bases and J 2 bases, with 6 bases left between them. CDR3 length: 13 residues. Germline assignment: CDR1 LNHDA and CDR2 SQIVND (reference sequence). The CDR3 protein is CASSWANTGELFF. The CDR3, as DNA: TGTGCCAGTAGTTGGGCCAACACCGGGGAGCTGTTTTTT.

This chain connects TRBV12-5 to TRBJ1-5, with TRBD1 identical over 11 bases. This CDR3 has 14 amino acids. Per the germline V gene, CDR1 is LGHNT and CDR2 is FRNRAP. V gave up 7 bases and J gave up 6 bases; unmatched junction bases: 5. This chain's CDR3 is CASAPGTGGQPQHF. The CDR3 DNA reads as TGTGCTAGTGCCCCCGGGACAGGGGGTCAGCCCCAGCATTTT.

The V and J genes are TRBV4-1 and TRBJ1-1; the D is unclear. V shed 4 bases and J shed 6 bases, with 15 bases lying between them. There are 14 residues in the CDR3. Germline V gene lookup returns CDR1 MGHRA and CDR2 YSYEKL. This CDR3 is CASSPTSTSAEAFF. The CDR3, as DNA: TGCGCCAGCAGCCCCACCTCGACTTCAGCTGAAGCTTTCTTT.

The rearrangement joins TRBV5-1 to TRBJ1-5, with 7 bases aligning to TRBD1. The CDR3 has 17 amino acids. Trimming removed 7 bases from V and 6 bases from J; junction bases left unmatched: 19. The germline V gene has CDR1 SGHRS and CDR2 YFSETQ. CDR3 residues: CASLRGQITGDCQPQHF. DNA of the CDR3: TGCGCCAGCCTCAGAGGGCAGATAACAGGGGATTGTCAGCCCCAGCATTTT.

This clone was recorded once. This chain uses TRBV30 with TRBJ2-7, with TRBD2 as a possible D gene (6 bases). The germline V gene has CDR1 GTSNPN and CDR2 SVGIG (reference sequence). The CDR3 runs to 12 residues. V was trimmed by 5 bases and J by 2 bases, leaving 10 bases between them. The CDR3 sequence is CAWGTLTYEQYF. The CDR3 region has the DNA TGTGCCTGGGGGACTCTGACCTACGAGCAGTACTTC. Complete variable domain (other parts from reference TRBV30 and TRBJ2-7): SQTIHQWPATLVQPVGSPLSLECTVEGTSNPNLYWYRQAAGRGLQLLFYSVGIGQISSEVPQNLSASRPQDRQFILSSKKLLLSDSGFYLCAWGTLTYEQYFGPGTRLTVT.

This clone occurred a few times. The rearrangement uses TRBV7-2 and TRBJ1-1, with 7 bases matching TRBD1. The CDR3 consists of 15 residues. Germline assignment: CDR1 SGHTA and CDR2 FQGNSA. V lost 5 bases to trimming and J lost 5 bases; unmatched junction nucleotides: 11. CDR3 protein: CASSRLAGGRTEAFF. For the CDR3, the DNA is TGTGCCAGCAGCCGCTTGGCAGGGGGTAGGACTGAAGCTTTCTTT.

CDR3 DNA sequence: TGTGCCAGCAGCGTATCGACAGGGGGGGCCCAGCATTTT. Translating it yields CASSVSTGGAQHF. The chain has TRBV7-6 and TRBJ1-5, with TRBD1 matching over 9 bases. Germline lookup yields CDR1 SGHVS and CDR2 FNYEAQ. Germline trimming cut 5 bases from V and 11 bases from J; bases unmatched to any gene: 7. The CDR3 is made up of 13 amino acids. Complete variable domain (other parts from reference TRBV7-6 and TRBJ1-5): GAGVSQSPRYKVTKRGQDVALRCDPISGHVSLYWYRQALGQGPEFLTYFNYEAQQDKSGLPNDRFSAERPEGSISTLTIQRTEQRDSAMYRCASSVSTGGAQHFGDGTRLSIL.

The V gene is TRBV30, the J gene TRBJ2-2; D possibly corresponds to TRBD1 (5 bases). The length of the CDR3 is 18 residues. V was trimmed by 4 bases and J by 3 bases, leaving 24 bases between them. Germline CDR1 reads GTSNPN; CDR2 reads SVGIG (reference sequence). Here the CDR3 DNA reads TGTGCCTGGAATCTGTGGGGCGCCGAACTCCGCGACACCGGGGAGCTGTTTTTT. It specifies CAWNLWGAELRDTGELFF.

V gene TRBV4-1 combines with J gene TRBJ1-5; 7 bases are shared with TRBD1. CDR1 and CDR2 from the germline V gene are MGHRA and YSYEKL. V was pared by 2 bases and J by 2 bases, with 3 bases of the junction left unmatched. CDR3 size: 15 residues. CDR3 nucleotides: TGCGCCAGCAGCCAAAACAGGGGAGGCAATCAGCCCCAGCATTTT. This encodes CASSQNRGGNQPQHF.

V usage is TRBV5-1 and J usage is TRBJ1-2; 9 bases match TRBD1. V gave up 2 bases and J gave up 1 base; unmatched junction bases: 6. The CDR3 runs 16 residues. Looked up from germline, CDR1 is SGHRS and CDR2 is YFSETQ. The CDR3 nucleotides read TGCGCCAGCAGCTTCTCTGGGACAGGGCTTAACTATGGCTACACCTTC. It translates to CASSFSGTGLNYGYTF.

J is TRBJ1-2 and V is TRBV4-2; D may be TRBD1 (5 bases). This CDR3 spans 15 amino acids. Per germline, CDR1 LGHNA and CDR2 YNFKEQ. The V end lost 0 bases, the J end lost 3 bases, and 11 bases lay between the germline ends. The chain's CDR3 is CASSQEPGFDYGYTF. For the CDR3, the DNA is TGTGCCAGCAGCCAAGAGCCAGGGTTTGACTATGGCTACACCTTC.

This chain connects TRBV6-4 to TRBJ2-2; 11 bases line up with TRBD1. Germline values: CDR1 MRHNA, CDR2 SNTAGT. The CDR3 totals 15 residues. J was trimmed by 4 bases and V by 2 bases; bases with no gene match: 0. CDR3 protein: CASSDGTGGTGELFF. CDR3 coding DNA: TGTGCCAGCAGTGACGGGACAGGGGGCACCGGGGAGCTGTTTTTT.

The rearrangement links TRBV14 to TRBJ1-2; 8 bases map to TRBD1. V lost 4 bases and J lost 4; bases outside the gene matches: 8. The CDR3 length is 15 residues. The germline V gene has CDR1 SGHDN and CDR2 FVKESK. CDR3 protein: CASSPAQGAAYGYTF. The CDR3 coding sequence is TGTGCCAGCAGCCCCGCCCAGGGGGCTGCCTATGGCTACACCTTC.

This clone was seen once. V is TRBV7-9 and J is TRBJ2-3; perhaps TRBD1 as D (6 bases). Trimming removed 10 bases at V and 2 bases at J, with 13 bases between. The CDR3 is made up of 13 amino acids. Germline V CDR1 and CDR2: SEHNR, FQNEAQ (reference sequence). In nucleotides, the CDR3 is TGTGCCACCCAGGGGACATTCACAGATACGCAGTATTTT. Its protein product is CATQGTFTDTQYF.

The V call is TRBV30, the J call TRBJ1-2; 10 nucleotides agree with TRBD1. The V and J ends lost 3 bases and 10 bases, in that order; junction bases with no gene match: 8. Germline V gene lookup returns CDR1 GTSNPN and CDR2 SVGIG (reference sequence). There are 13 residues in the CDR3. DNA of the CDR3: TGTGCCTGGAGCTTAGGGACAGGGGCCGCCTACACCTTC. Amino acid sequence: CAWSLGTGAAYTF. Full variable domain (missing parts from reference TRBV30 and TRBJ1-2): SQTIHQWPATLVQPVGSPLSLECTVEGTSNPNLYWYRQAAGRGLQLLFYSVGIGQISSEVPQNLSASRPQDRQFILSSKKLLLSDSGFYLCAWSLGTGAAYTFGSGTRLTVV.

The V call is TRBV30, the J call TRBJ2-7; possibly TRBD1 for D (6 bases). The V gene's germline CDR1 is GTSNPN and CDR2 SVGIG (reference sequence). Deletions cut 0 bases from V and 6 bases from J, with 9 bases between. The CDR3 has 12 amino acids. The CDR3 sequence is CAWSVPQGEQYF. The DNA for the CDR3 is TGTGCCTGGAGTGTCCCACAGGGCGAGCAGTACTTC.

The chain uses TRBV14 and TRBJ1-3; D possibly corresponds to TRBD1 (5 bases). CDR3 length: 13 amino acids. From germline, CDR1 is SGHDN and CDR2 FVKESK. The V end lost 4 bases, the J end lost 6 bases, and 10 bases lay between the germline ends. The CDR3 here is CASSPGGTNTIYF. The CDR3 region has the DNA TGTGCCAGCAGCCCCGGGGGAACAAACACCATATATTTT.

This clone was detected once. The rearrangement joins TRBV19 to TRBJ1-5; D remains unclear. Between the trimmed V and J ends, which lost 7 bases and 6 bases, there was a span of 13 bases. The CDR3 is 13 amino acids. CDR1 is LNHDA and CDR2 is SQIVND in the germline V gene (reference sequence). CDR3 sequence: CASTLEPGQPQHF. The CDR3 DNA is TGTGCCAGTACCCTAGAGCCGGGTCAGCCCCAGCATTTT. The full variable domain, rest sourced from reference TRBV19 and TRBJ1-5, is DGGITQSPKYLFRKEGQNVTLSCEQNLNHDAMYWYRQDPGQGLRLIYYSQIVNDFQKGDIAEGYSVSREKKESFPLTVTSAQKNPTAFYLCASTLEPGQPQHFGDGTRLSIL.

This clone was seen more than once but under ten times. V is TRBV5-1 and J is TRBJ2-3, with a tentative D call TRBD2 (6 bases). This CDR3 spans 12 amino acids. The germline V gene encodes CDR1 SGHRS and CDR2 YFSETQ. The V and J ends lost 4 bases and 4 bases respectively, with 7 bases between them. This CDR3 is CASSERADTQYF. CDR3 nucleotide sequence: TGCGCCAGCAGCGAGCGGGCAGATACGCAGTATTTT.

This rearrangement joins TRBV2 to TRBJ2-6; 8 bases fit TRBD2. CDR1 and CDR2 from the germline V gene are SNHLY and FYNNEI. J lost 0 bases, V lost 3 bases, and 7 bases had no gene match. The CDR3 is 18 residues long. The CDR3 is CASSDDPGGASGANVLTF. CDR3 nucleotide sequence: TGTGCCAGCAGTGATGACCCGGGGGGGGCCTCTGGGGCCAACGTCCTGACTTTC.

The chain is built from TRBV14 and TRBJ1-1, with 8 bases matching TRBD1. The V segment lost 2 bases and the J segment 0 bases; nucleotides outside the gene matches: 11. CDR1 is SGHDN and CDR2 is FVKESK in the germline V gene. The CDR3 sequence is 18 residues long. DNA of the CDR3: TGTGCCAGCAGCCAATTTATGACAGGGGACCCCATGAACACTGAAGCTTTCTTT. Amino acid sequence: CASSQFMTGDPMNTEAFF.

The chain uses TRBV30 and TRBJ2-1; D is unclear. The V end lost 3 bases, the J end lost 12 bases, and 21 bases lay between the germline ends. Germline CDR1 and CDR2: GTSNPN and SVGIG (reference sequence). CDR3 length: 14 amino acids. The CDR3 nucleotides read TGTGCCTGGAGCCAATTAGGCAGGCTGATTGGGCAGTTCTTC. It codes for CAWSQLGRLIGQFF.

The chain couples TRBV6-6 to TRBJ2-5; no definite D call. This CDR3 has 11 residues. V was shortened by 6 bases and J by 2 bases, with 4 bases between the two germline ends. The germline CDR1 and CDR2 sequences are MNHNY and SVGAGI (reference sequence). CDR3 nucleotide sequence: TGTGCCAGCAGCCCTCAAGAGACCCAGTACTTC. This sequence encodes CASSPQETQYF.

The V and J genes are TRBV19 and TRBJ1-1; the D gene is possibly TRBD1 (6 bases). Germline CDR1 is LNHDA and CDR2 is SQIVND (reference sequence). The CDR3 contains 15 residues. V was clipped by 4 bases and J by 0 bases, with 12 bases between them. CDR3: CASSTWGQVNTEAFF. As DNA, the CDR3 is TGTGCCAGTAGTACATGGGGACAAGTGAACACTGAAGCTTTCTTT.

The chain uses TRBV5-4 and TRBJ1-6; D remains unclear. Germline loops: CDR1 SGHNT, CDR2 YYREEE (reference sequence). This CDR3 spans 14 amino acids. The germline V and J ends were trimmed by 0 bases and 7 bases, with 8 bases remaining between them. In DNA, the CDR3 is TGTGCCAGCAGCTTGGAGAGGAACAATTCACCCCTCCACTTT. As protein: CASSLERNNSPLHF. Looking up the rest from reference TRBV5-4 and TRBJ1-6 gives the full variable domain: ETGVTQSPTHLIKTRGQQVTLRCSSQSGHNTVSWYQQALGQGPQFIFQYYREEENGRGNFPPRFSGLQFPNYSSELNVNALELDDSALYLCASSLERNNSPLHFGNGTRLTVT.

The chain couples TRBV2 to TRBJ2-3, with TRBD2 matching over 9 bases. The CDR3 length is 17 residues. Germline V gives CDR1 SNHLY, CDR2 FYNNEI. With V trimmed by 7 bases and J by 5 bases, 16 bases remained unmatched. CDR3 nucleotides: TGTGCCAGCACGCGGGAATTAGCGGGGGTGGGGGGAGATACGCAGTATTTT. Translated, it gives CASTRELAGVGGDTQYF.

This chain joins TRBV11-2 and TRBJ2-5, with 13 positions matching TRBD2. The germline V gene encodes CDR1 SGHAT and CDR2 FQNNGV. The CDR3 totals 16 residues. Losses at the gene ends were 4 bases for V and 5 bases for J; bases not matched to a gene: 7. The CDR3 DNA reads as TGTGCCAGCAGCTCACGGACTAGCGGGGGCTGGGAGACCCAGTACTTC. Translation: CASSSRTSGGWETQYF.

V and J are TRBV9 and TRBJ2-3; possibly TRBD2 for D (5 bases). The V end was cut by 4 bases, the J end by 2 bases, with 14 bases between. The CDR3 is 15 amino acids. Looked up from germline, CDR1 is SGDLS and CDR2 is YYNGEE. The CDR3 sequence is CASSPAGSATDTQYF. The CDR3 coding sequence is TGTGCCAGCAGCCCCGCGGGTTCGGCCACAGATACGCAGTATTTT.

V is TRBV5-4 and J is TRBJ1-2; 8 positions agree with TRBD1. The J segment lost 7 bases and the V segment lost 0 bases, leaving 8 bases of the junction unmatched. CDR1 and CDR2 from the germline V gene are SGHNT and YYREEE (reference sequence). This CDR3 contains 15 residues. The CDR3 region has the DNA TGTGCCAGCAGCTTGGCGGACAGGGTAGCGTCTGGCTACACCTTC. This translates into CASSLADRVASGYTF.

The chain uses TRBV7-2 and TRBJ2-5, with D unclear. There are 13 residues in the CDR3. The germline V and J ends were trimmed by 1 base and 4 bases, with 7 bases remaining between them. Germline loops: CDR1 SGHTA, CDR2 FQGNSA. The CDR3 reads CASSLGLRETQYF. For the CDR3, the DNA is TGTGCCAGCAGCTTAGGACTCCGAGAGACCCAGTACTTC. The full variable domain, its missing parts supplied by reference TRBV7-2 and TRBJ2-5, is GAGVSQSPSNKVTEKGKDVELRCDPISGHTALYWYRQSLGQGLEFLIYFQGNSAPDKSGLPSDRFSAERTGGSVSTLTIQRTQQEDSAVYLCASSLGLRETQYFGPGTRLLVL.

The rearrangement uses TRBV6-1 and TRBJ1-4; D possibly corresponds to TRBD1 (6 bases). Germline V gives CDR1 MNHNS, CDR2 SASEGT. The CDR3 is made up of 16 amino acids. V was shortened by 1 base and J by 7 bases, with 16 bases between the two germline ends. The CDR3 loop reads CASSEGAGGLREKLFF. The DNA for the CDR3 is TGTGCCAGCAGTGAAGGGGCCGGGGGGCTACGTGAAAAACTGTTTTTT.